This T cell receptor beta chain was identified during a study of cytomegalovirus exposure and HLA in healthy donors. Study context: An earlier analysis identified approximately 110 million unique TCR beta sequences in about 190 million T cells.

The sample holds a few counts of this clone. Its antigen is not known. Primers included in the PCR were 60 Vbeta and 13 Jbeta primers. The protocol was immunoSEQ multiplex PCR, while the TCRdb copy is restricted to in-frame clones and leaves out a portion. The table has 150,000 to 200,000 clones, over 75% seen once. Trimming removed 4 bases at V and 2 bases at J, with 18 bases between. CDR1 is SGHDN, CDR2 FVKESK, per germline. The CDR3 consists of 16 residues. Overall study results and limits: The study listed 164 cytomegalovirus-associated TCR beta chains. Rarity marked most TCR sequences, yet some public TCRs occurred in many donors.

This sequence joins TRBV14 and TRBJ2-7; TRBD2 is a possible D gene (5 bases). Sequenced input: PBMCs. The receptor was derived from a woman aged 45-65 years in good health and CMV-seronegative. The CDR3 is CASSRFEGVQTYEQYF. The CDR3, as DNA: TGTGCCAGCAGCCGCTTCGAGGGCGTCCAGACCTACGAGCAGTACTTC.